These 12 T cell receptor beta chains share one sample of origin, sequenced in a study of CD8 T cells in Susac syndrome (dated by TCRdb to between 2018 and 2021). Library preparation used the immunoSEQ multiplex PCR assay. RNA was extracted using the RNeasy kit, and about 0.45 to 1 microgram was reverse transcribed with random hexamers. The public reads were run again by TCRdb, first through fastp at Q25 and then through MiXCR, and only productive beta chains were kept. Rows with one shared CDR3 protein collapse into an entry with the most common genes and DNA. The sample includes under 200,000 distinct CDR3 sequences, with about 94% observed a single time. The ten largest clones capture approximately 0.1% of the sample. The sample consisted of CD4+ T cells from PBMCs. The source of these receptors is a human donor with Susac syndrome.

The chain recombines TRBV7-2 with TRBJ2-3, with D uncertain. The V end lost 1 base, the J end lost 0 bases, and 8 bases lay between the germline ends. The CDR3 consists of 15 residues. From germline, CDR1 is SGHTA and CDR2 FQGNSA. CDR3 in DNA: TGTGCCAGCAGCTTAGGAGGTTGGAGCACAGATACGCAGTATTTT. Its protein is CASSLGGWSTDTQYF.

The rearrangement joins TRBV2 to TRBJ2-7; D not certain. Trimming left V 6 bases short and J 4 bases short, with 10 bases between. Germline CDR1 is SNHLY and CDR2 is FYNNEI. The CDR3 totals 12 residues. DNA of the CDR3: TGTGCCAGCAGACCGTTTGGTTACGAGCAGTACTTC. It specifies CASRPFGYEQYF.

This rearrangement joins TRBV12-3 or TRBV12-4 to TRBJ1-1; D gene uncertain. The CDR3 consists of 15 residues. Trimming removed 3 bases at V and 0 bases at J, with 11 bases between. The CDR3 loop reads CASSLGRRLNTEAFF. The CDR3 coding sequence is TGTGCCAGCAGTTTGGGCAGGAGACTGAACACTGAAGCTTTCTTT.

The rearrangement joins TRBV30 to TRBJ1-5; D is ambiguous. V lost 0 bases, J lost 0 bases, and 6 bases lay in between. The germline gives CDR1 GTSNPN, CDR2 SVGIG (reference sequence). This CDR3 spans 14 amino acids. CDR3 residues: CAWSVQSSNQPQHF. The CDR3 DNA follows: TGTGCCTGGAGTGTACAGTCTAGCAATCAGCCCCAGCATTTT.

The rearrangement uses TRBV12-3 or TRBV12-4 and TRBJ1-5; D uncertain. V was shortened by 3 bases and J by 4 bases, with 16 bases between the two germline ends. This CDR3 has 16 amino acids. CDR3 protein: CASSFYSVGANQPQHF. The CDR3 coding sequence is TGTGCCAGCAGTTTTTATTCAGTAGGTGCGAATCAGCCCCAGCATTTT.

This sequence joins TRBV7-9 and TRBJ1-4; maybe TRBD1 (6 bases). Trimming pared 0 bases from V and 3 bases from J, leaving 14 bases between. The CDR3 contains 17 residues. CDR1 and CDR2 from the germline V gene are SEHNR and FQNEAQ (reference sequence). The CDR3 nucleotides are TGTGCCAGCAGCTTAGCGCAGGGGATGGCAGCTAATGAAAAACTGTTTTTT. Its translation: CASSLAQGMAANEKLFF.

V and J are TRBV12-3 or TRBV12-4 and TRBJ1-4, with 7 bases that match TRBD1. CDR3 length: 14 amino acids. The V gene end was trimmed by 1 base and the J gene end by 10 bases; junction bases not matched to a gene: 6. The CDR3 coding sequence is TGTGCCAGCAGTTTAGAAGGGGGCGGAGGAAAACTGTTTTTT. It specifies CASSLEGGGGKLFF.

The rearrangement joins TRBV23-1 to TRBJ2-3, with 8 bases identical to TRBD1. TRBV23-1 qualifies as an ORF whose function is uncertain. The CDR3 is 13 residues long. V shed 7 bases, J shed 2 bases, and the junction held 2 bases outside the gene matches. The CDR3, as DNA: TGCGCCAGCATGGGACAGGCCACAGATACGCAGTATTTT. It is translated as CASMGQATDTQYF.

This clonotype has just one count. For the CDR3, the DNA is TGTGCCAGCAGCTTAGAACCGACTACCGGGGAGCTGTTTTTT. It codes for CASSLEPTTGELFF. The J gene is TRBJ2-2, the V gene TRBV7-9; D ambiguous. Trimming stripped 1 base from V and 5 bases from J, with 8 bases between. The V gene's germline CDR1 is SEHNR and CDR2 FQNEAQ (reference sequence). CDR3 length: 14 amino acids.

The chain uses TRBV7-9 and TRBJ2-1; 9 nucleotides line up with TRBD2. The CDR3 sequence is 16 residues long. The trim removed 4 bases at V and 7 bases at J, leaving 11 bases unmatched. The V gene's germline CDR1 is SEHNR and CDR2 FQNEAQ (reference sequence). The CDR3 DNA sequence: TGTGCCAGCAGCTACGGGGCGGGGGGGCCGGGTAATGAGCAGTTCTTC. Translating it yields CASSYGAGGPGNEQFF.

The chain carries TRBV20-1 and TRBJ1-5, with D unresolved. The germline gives CDR1 DFQATT, CDR2 SNEGSKA (reference sequence). The CDR3 is 12 amino acids. V lost 1 base and J 5 bases, leaving 6 bases between the germline ends. DNA of the CDR3: TGCAGTGCTAGAGGGTCGGATCAGCCCCAGCATTTT. It encodes CSARGSDQPQHF.

The chain has TRBV9 and TRBJ2-5; D not certain. Germline values: CDR1 SGDLS, CDR2 YYNGEE. V was shortened by 4 bases and J by 4 bases, with 17 bases between the two germline ends. The CDR3 loop spans 15 amino acids. The DNA of the CDR3 is TGTGCCAGCAGCAAAGACCCTGGCGTCGGAGAGACCCAGTACTTC. It translates to CASSKDPGVGETQYF.